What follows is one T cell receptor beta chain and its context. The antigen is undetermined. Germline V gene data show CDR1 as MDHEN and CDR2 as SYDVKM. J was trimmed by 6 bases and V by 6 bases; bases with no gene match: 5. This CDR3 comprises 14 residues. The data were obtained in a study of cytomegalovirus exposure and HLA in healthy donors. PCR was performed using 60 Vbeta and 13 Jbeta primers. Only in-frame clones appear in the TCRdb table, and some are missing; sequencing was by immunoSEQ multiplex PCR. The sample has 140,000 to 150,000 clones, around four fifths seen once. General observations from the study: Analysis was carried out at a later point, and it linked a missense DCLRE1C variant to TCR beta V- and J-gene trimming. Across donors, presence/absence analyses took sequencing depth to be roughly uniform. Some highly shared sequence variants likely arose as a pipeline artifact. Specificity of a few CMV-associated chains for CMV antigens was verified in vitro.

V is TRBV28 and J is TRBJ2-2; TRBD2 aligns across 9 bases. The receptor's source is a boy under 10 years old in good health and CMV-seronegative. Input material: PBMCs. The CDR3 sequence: CASRVGLASGELFF. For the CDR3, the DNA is TGTGCCAGCAGAGTTGGACTAGCGTCCGGGGAGCTGTTTTTT. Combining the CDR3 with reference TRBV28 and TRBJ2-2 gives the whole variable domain DVKVTQSSRYLVKRTGEKVFLECVQDMDHENMFWYRQDPGLGLRLIYFSYDVKMKEKGDIPEGYSVSREKKERFSLILESASTNQTSMYLCASRVGLASGELFFGEGSRLTVL.